These 20 T cell receptor beta chains were all obtained from the same sample, sequenced in a study of OX40 agonist ivuxolimab in advanced cancers. Only in-frame clones appear in the TCRdb table, and some are missing; sequencing was by immunoSEQ multiplex PCR. The sample lists 55,000 to 80,000 clones, around 85% occurring once. Here the sequenced sample was CD4+ or CD8+ T cells sorted from blood, taken in a trial of the OX40 agonist ivuxolimab. Receptor source: an adult with an advanced solid tumor such as melanoma, head and neck, liver or kidney cancer.

The chain is built from TRBV6-1 and TRBJ1-5, with no clear D. Germline V CDR1 and CDR2: MNHNS, SASEGT. V gave up 5 bases and J gave up 10 bases, with 15 bases separating them. The CDR3 has 13 residues. In nucleotides, the CDR3 is TGTGCCAGCAGTCCGCAGAGGGAATACCCCCAGCATTTT. Residues: CASSPQREYPQHF.

The chain joins TRBV14 to TRBJ1-5, with D unresolved. The CDR3 loop spans 13 amino acids. Germline CDR1 is SGHDN and CDR2 is FVKESK. Trimming took 1 base from V and 5 from J, leaving 6 bases between them. DNA for the CDR3: TGTGCCAGCAGCCAAGGAGGATATCAGCCCCAGCATTTT. Translating gives CASSQGGYQPQHF.

This chain uses TRBV14 with TRBJ2-3; 7 bases agree with TRBD2. CDR1 SGHDN and CDR2 FVKESK come from the germline V gene. J gave up 10 bases and V 5 bases, and 3 bases lay outside the gene matches. CDR3 length: 11 residues. The CDR3 protein is CASSSGAAQYF. The CDR3 nucleotides read TGTGCCAGCAGCAGCGGGGCGGCGCAGTATTTT.

V usage is TRBV29-1 and J usage is TRBJ1-2; D gene ambiguous. Looked up from germline, CDR1 is SQVTM and CDR2 is ANQGSEA. Trimming left V 6 bases short and J 5 bases short, with 22 bases between. The CDR3 is made up of 15 amino acids. The CDR3 DNA reads TGCAGCGTCGCCGATGATCCAGGTTTAAGATATGGCTACACCTTC. Its translation is CSVADDPGLRYGYTF.

This sequence joins TRBV2 and TRBJ2-3, with no clear D. The CDR3 is made up of 12 amino acids. Germline CDR1 is SNHLY and CDR2 is FYNNEI. V dropped 4 bases and J dropped 6 bases, with 8 bases sitting between them. The CDR3 DNA is TGTGCCAGCAGTGCTGGCGTGGATACGCAGTATTTT. As protein: CASSAGVDTQYF.

The chain links TRBV10-3 to TRBJ2-3; unclear D gene. Trimming took 3 bases from V and 2 from J, leaving 6 bases between them. This CDR3 is 13 amino acids long. Germline V gene data show CDR1 as ENHRY and CDR2 as SYGVKD. Written as DNA, the CDR3 is TGTGCCATCAGTGAATCTCCCACAGATACGCAGTATTTT. Protein: CAISESPTDTQYF.

The chain joins TRBV7-2 to TRBJ1-1, with 8 bases fitting TRBD1. There are 14 residues in the CDR3. J lost 2 bases, V lost 5 bases, and 4 bases had no gene match. The germline gives CDR1 SGHTA, CDR2 FQGNSA. The DNA for the CDR3 is TGTGCCAGCAGCCGACAGGGGAGTAACACTGAAGCTTTCTTT. It encodes CASSRQGSNTEAFF.

This chain connects TRBV11-2 to TRBJ2-2; D is undetermined. Germline V gives CDR1 SGHAT, CDR2 FQNNGV. Trimming removed 1 base at V and 5 bases at J, with 11 bases between. The length of the CDR3 is 15 residues. The CDR3 DNA is TGTGCCAGCAGCTTAGGGAGTCTGTGGACCGGGGAGCTGTTTTTT. It is translated as CASSLGSLWTGELFF.

The chain links TRBV5-1 to TRBJ2-2; tentative D call: TRBD2 (6 bases). This CDR3 is built from 16 residues. CDR1 and CDR2 from the germline V gene are SGHRS and YFSETQ. V gave up 4 bases and J gave up 1 base, with 14 bases separating them. The CDR3 nucleotides read TGCGCCAGCAGCCCGGAGGGGCGATTGAACACCGGGGAGCTGTTTTTT. Its translation is CASSPEGRLNTGELFF.

V is TRBV11-2 and J is TRBJ2-7, with 7 bases that match TRBD2. This CDR3 has 12 amino acids. CDR1 is SGHAT and CDR2 is FQNNGV in the germline V gene. V was pared by 5 bases and J by 5 bases, with 3 bases of the junction left unmatched. In DNA form, the CDR3 reads TGTGCCAGCAGCCTACGGGGGGACGAGCAGTACTTC. It specifies CASSLRGDEQYF.

The CDR3 reads CAWSFTGTGDQPQHF. The DNA for the CDR3 is TGTGCCTGGAGTTTTACCGGGACAGGAGATCAGCCCCAGCATTTT. V usage is TRBV30 and J usage is TRBJ1-5, with TRBD1 identical over 8 bases. J lost 5 bases, V lost 2 bases, and 8 bases had no gene match. The CDR3 totals 15 residues. The V gene's germline CDR1 is GTSNPN and CDR2 SVGIG (reference sequence).

This chain connects TRBV4-1 to TRBJ2-3, with 13 bases fitting TRBD2. CDR3 size: 17 residues. The V and J ends lost 5 bases and 0 bases, in that order; junction bases with no gene match: 5. The germline gives CDR1 MGHRA, CDR2 YSYEKL. As DNA, the CDR3 is TGCGCCAGCAGCTGGGAGACTAGCGGGGGGAGCACAGATACGCAGTATTTT. This codes for CASSWETSGGSTDTQYF.

This clone appeared many times. The rearrangement joins TRBV7-6 to TRBJ2-2, with 11 bases matching TRBD2. The junction had 1 base not matched to a gene; V was cut back by 3 bases and J by 4 bases. Germline-derived CDR1 and CDR2 are SGHVS and FNYEAQ. The CDR3 runs 15 residues. The CDR3 bases are TGTGCCAGCAGCTTGACTAGCGGGGCCACCGGGGAGCTGTTTTTT. This codes for CASSLTSGATGELFF. Combining the CDR3 with reference TRBV7-6 and TRBJ2-2 gives the whole variable domain GAGVSQSPRYKVTKRGQDVALRCDPISGHVSLYWYRQALGQGPEFLTYFNYEAQQDKSGLPNDRFSAERPEGSISTLTIQRTEQRDSAMYRCASSLTSGATGELFFGEGSRLTVL.

This chain joins TRBV27 and TRBJ2-3; TRBD1 aligns across 12 bases. Germline assignment: CDR1 MNHEY and CDR2 SMNVEV (reference sequence). The CDR3 contains 16 residues. The V and J ends lost 2 bases and 10 bases, in that order; junction bases with no gene match: 10. This CDR3 is CASSLNPGQGAGAQYF. DNA for the CDR3: TGTGCCAGCAGTTTAAACCCGGGACAGGGGGCTGGTGCGCAGTATTTT.

The chain couples TRBV5-1 to TRBJ2-2; D call uncertain. The CDR3 consists of 14 residues. Germline values: CDR1 SGHRS, CDR2 YFSETQ. Between the trimmed V and J ends, which lost 0 bases and 5 bases, there was a span of 8 bases. The CDR3 region is CASSLARITGELFF. The CDR3 DNA is TGCGCCAGCAGCTTGGCCAGGATTACCGGGGAGCTGTTTTTT.

The chain links TRBV30 to TRBJ2-1; TRBD2 matches at 8 bases. Germline CDR1 reads GTSNPN; CDR2 reads SVGIG (reference sequence). Losses at the gene ends were 7 bases for V and 6 bases for J; bases not matched to a gene: 5. CDR3 length: 12 residues. The CDR3 nucleotides read TGTGCCTCCTCGGCGGGGGGCAATGAGCAGTTCTTC. Translating it yields CASSAGGNEQFF. The whole variable domain, filled in from reference TRBV30 and TRBJ2-1, reads SQTIHQWPATLVQPVGSPLSLECTVEGTSNPNLYWYRQAAGRGLQLLFYSVGIGQISSEVPQNLSASRPQDRQFILSSKKLLLSDSGFYLCASSAGGNEQFFGPGTRLTVL.

The rearrangement uses TRBV5-6 and TRBJ1-2; no clear D gene. V gave up 0 bases and J gave up 5 bases, with 11 bases separating them. The CDR3 spans 14 residues. From germline, CDR1 is SGHDT and CDR2 YYEEEE. In nucleotides, the CDR3 is TGTGCCAGCAGCTTGGGAGGCTCCCCGTATGGCTACACCTTC. It yields the protein CASSLGGSPYGYTF.

This clone was recorded a few times. The chain uses TRBV5-6 and TRBJ2-7; D remains unclear. Trimming left V 7 bases short and J 1 base short, with 15 bases between. The CDR3 consists of 14 residues. Per germline, CDR1 SGHDT and CDR2 YYEEEE. The CDR3 DNA is TGTGCCAGCGGCGGCGGCAGTAATTCCTACGAGCAGTACTTC. Translation gives CASGGGSNSYEQYF.

This clone was detected a few times. This chain connects TRBV7-2 to TRBJ1-3, with D uncertain. Germline assignment: CDR1 SGHTA and CDR2 FQGNSA. The length of the CDR3 is 15 residues. V was cut by 1 base and J by 0 bases, with 7 bases left in between. This CDR3 is CASSLGTLSGNTIYF. CDR3 in DNA: TGTGCCAGCAGCTTAGGGACCCTCTCTGGAAACACCATATATTTT.

The V gene is TRBV11-3, the J gene TRBJ2-7, with TRBD1 matching 9 bases. V lost 0 bases to trimming and J lost 6 bases; unmatched junction nucleotides: 12. CDR3 length: 17 amino acids. CDR1 is SGHNT, CDR2 YENEEA, per germline. CDR3: CASSLDRPDRGPAEQYF. The CDR3 DNA reads as TGTGCCAGCAGCTTAGATCGCCCGGACAGGGGTCCGGCCGAGCAGTACTTC.